The 13 T cell receptor beta chains below come from one sample, sequenced in a study of blood T cell repertoires in COVID-19. Sequencing was performed with immunoSEQ multiplex PCR; in TCRdb, only in-frame clones are kept and a portion is missing. The table lists approximately 300,000 clones, approximately 90% of them singletons. Sequencing was performed on PBMCs or T cells enriched from blood (not recorded which). The receptors were sampled from a woman aged 25 to 39 who had recovered from COVID-19.

The V gene is TRBV4-1, the J gene TRBJ1-1, with TRBD1 as a possible D gene (5 bases). Germline-derived CDR1 and CDR2 are MGHRA and YSYEKL. The V gene lost 6 bases and the J gene lost 0 bases, with 11 bases spanning the gap. The CDR3 consists of 14 residues. Here the CDR3 DNA reads TGCGCCAGCAGGTCGACAGTAATGAACACTGAAGCTTTCTTT. It specifies CASRSTVMNTEAFF.

V is TRBV2 and J is TRBJ1-6; 8 nucleotides align to TRBD1. Trimming removed 9 bases from V and 9 bases from J; junction bases left unmatched: 7. The germline V gene encodes CDR1 SNHLY and CDR2 FYNNEI. The CDR3 contains 13 residues. Here the CDR3 reads CASKQGEISPLHF. For the CDR3, the DNA is TGTGCCAGTAAACAGGGGGAAATTTCACCCCTCCACTTT.

The chain carries TRBV30 and TRBJ1-1; D gene uncertain. CDR1 is GTSNPN, CDR2 SVGIG, per germline (reference sequence). The V and J ends lost 6 bases and 7 bases respectively, with 15 bases between them. The length of the CDR3 is 12 residues. The CDR3 nucleotides are TGTGCCTGCCACCCGGGGAATAATGAAGCTTTCTTT. Amino acid sequence: CACHPGNNEAFF. The whole variable domain, remainder taken from reference TRBV30 and TRBJ1-1, is SQTIHQWPATLVQPVGSPLSLECTVEGTSNPNLYWYRQAAGRGLQLLFYSVGIGQISSEVPQNLSASRPQDRQFILSSKKLLLSDSGFYLCACHPGNNEAFFGQGTRLTVV.

The J gene is TRBJ1-2, the V gene TRBV3-1 (or the pseudogene TRBV3-2), with 10 bases fitting TRBD1. The trim removed 4 bases at V and 4 bases at J, leaving 9 bases unmatched. CDR3 length equals 16 residues. Germline values: CDR1 LGHDT, CDR2 YNNKEL (reference sequence). The CDR3 region has the DNA TGTGCCAGCAGCCGAAGAGACAGGGGGCTGGTCTATGGCTACACCTTC. Protein sequence: CASSRRDRGLVYGYTF.

The V and J genes are TRBV5-1 and TRBJ2-1, with 11 bases identical to TRBD2. This CDR3 is built from 16 residues. Germline trimming cut 4 bases from V and 9 bases from J; bases unmatched to any gene: 12. Germline lookup yields CDR1 SGHRS and CDR2 YFSETQ. Here the CDR3 reads CASSPALAGGRGEQFF. The CDR3 nucleotides are TGCGCCAGCAGCCCGGCCCTAGCGGGGGGCCGTGGTGAGCAGTTCTTC.

On this clone: The junction departs from germline at one end; a sequencing error may be responsible. The chain's CDR3 is CASSFSPGVSTEAFF. In DNA, the CDR3 is TGCGCCAGCAGTTTCTCACCAGGGGTGAGCACTGAAGCTTTCTTT. The rearrangement uses TRBV6-5 and TRBJ1-1; D is perhaps TRBD1 (6 bases). Looked up from germline, CDR1 is MNHEY and CDR2 is SVGAGI. The CDR3 has 15 residues.

This chain joins TRBV19 and TRBJ1-1, with a tentative D call TRBD1 (5 bases). Germline V gives CDR1 LNHDA, CDR2 SQIVND (reference sequence). The V gene lost 8 bases and the J gene lost 0 bases, with 16 bases spanning the gap. The CDR3 consists of 15 residues. CDR3 in amino acids: CASPPAGPMNTEAFF. In nucleotides, the CDR3 is TGTGCCAGTCCCCCGGCGGGACCTATGAACACTGAAGCTTTCTTT.

This chain links TRBV5-8 with TRBJ2-7; TRBD2 aligns across 11 bases. The CDR3 runs to 16 residues. Germline V gene lookup returns CDR1 SGHTS and CDR2 YDEGEE. The V gene end was trimmed by 2 bases and the J gene end by 5 bases; junction bases not matched to a gene: 9. CDR3 in DNA: TGTGCCAGCAGCTTTAGTAGCGGGGGGGCCTGGGACGAGCAGTACTTC. This sequence encodes CASSFSSGGAWDEQYF.

This clone was found many times. The CDR3 DNA follows: TGTGCCAGCAGCTTGAACTCGGGGGGGACTGAAGCTTTCTTT. This translates into CASSLNSGGTEAFF. The genes are TRBV5-4 and TRBJ1-1; perhaps TRBD1 as D (5 bases). CDR3 size: 14 residues. V gave up 1 base and J gave up 5 bases, with 12 bases separating them. Germline CDR1 and CDR2: SGHNT and YYREEE (reference sequence).

J is TRBJ2-2 and V is TRBV7-9; D is unclear. Germline V gives CDR1 SEHNR, CDR2 FQNEAQ (reference sequence). Trimming removed 5 bases at V and 7 bases at J, with 14 bases between. The CDR3 loop spans 14 amino acids. CDR3 loop: CASSPVVAVGELFF. The CDR3 DNA reads as TGTGCCAGCAGCCCAGTGGTGGCGGTCGGGGAGCTGTTTTTT.

In its sample, this clone was seen once. The rearrangement joins TRBV2 to TRBJ2-3; the D gene is possibly TRBD1 (6 bases). The CDR3 totals 16 residues. The V and J ends lost 5 bases and 3 bases respectively, with 18 bases between them. Germline CDR1 SNHLY, CDR2 FYNNEI. The CDR3 loop reads CASSSRGPRGTDTQYF. The CDR3 region has the DNA TGTGCCAGCAGTTCTCGGGGACCGAGGGGGACAGATACGCAGTATTTT.

This clone was counted between two and nine times. The chain combines TRBV15 with TRBJ1-2; the D gene is possibly TRBD1 (6 bases). The V end was cut by 9 bases, the J end by 2 bases, with 19 bases between. The CDR3 sequence is 15 residues long. Germline CDR1 LNHNV, CDR2 YYDKDF (reference sequence). This CDR3 reads CATARMTGGNYGYTF. The DNA of the CDR3 is TGTGCCACGGCCCGGATGACAGGAGGAAACTATGGCTACACCTTC. Variable domain in full (rest from reference TRBV15 and TRBJ1-2): DAMVIQNPRYQVTQFGKPVTLSCSQTLNHNVMYWYQQKSSQAPKLLFHYYDKDFNNEADTPDNFQSRRPNTSFCFLDIRSPGLGDTAMYLCATARMTGGNYGYTFGSGTRLTVV.

This chain uses TRBV7-9 with TRBJ2-7, with D possibly matching TRBD2 (6 bases). Trimming removed 5 bases from V and 9 bases from J, with 23 bases in between. This CDR3 region has 15 residues. The V gene's germline CDR1 is SEHNR and CDR2 FQNEAQ (reference sequence). The CDR3 bases are TGTGCCAGCAGCCCCCGCGGGATTCATCTGGTGGGGCAGTACTTC. Translation: CASSPRGIHLVGQYF.